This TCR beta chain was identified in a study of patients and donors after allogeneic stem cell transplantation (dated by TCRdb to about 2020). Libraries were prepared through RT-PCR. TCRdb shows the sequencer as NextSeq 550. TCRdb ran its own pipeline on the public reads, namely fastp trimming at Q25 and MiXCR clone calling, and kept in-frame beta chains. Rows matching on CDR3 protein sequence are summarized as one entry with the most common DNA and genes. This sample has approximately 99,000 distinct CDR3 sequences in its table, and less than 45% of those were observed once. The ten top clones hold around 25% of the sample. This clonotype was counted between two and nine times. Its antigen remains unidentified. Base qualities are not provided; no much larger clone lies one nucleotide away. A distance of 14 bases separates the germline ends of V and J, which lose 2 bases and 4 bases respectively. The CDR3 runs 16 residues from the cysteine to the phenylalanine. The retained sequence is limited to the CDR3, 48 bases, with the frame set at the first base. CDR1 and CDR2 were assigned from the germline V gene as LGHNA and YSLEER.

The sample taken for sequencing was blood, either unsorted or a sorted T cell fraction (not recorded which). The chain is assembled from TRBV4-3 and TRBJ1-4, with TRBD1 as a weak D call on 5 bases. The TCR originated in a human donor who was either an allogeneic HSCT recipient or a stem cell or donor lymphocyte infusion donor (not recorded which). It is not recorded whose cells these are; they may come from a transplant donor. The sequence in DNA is TGCGCCAGCAGCCAATTTCAGGGCAGTCTTAATGAAAAACTGTTTTTT. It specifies CASSQFQGSLNEKLFF.